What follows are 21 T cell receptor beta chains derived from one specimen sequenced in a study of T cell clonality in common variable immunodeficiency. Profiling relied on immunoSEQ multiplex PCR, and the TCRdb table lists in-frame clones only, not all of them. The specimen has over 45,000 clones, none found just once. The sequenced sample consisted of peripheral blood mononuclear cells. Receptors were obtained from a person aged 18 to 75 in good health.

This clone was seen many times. CDR3 DNA, as far as it was read: TGTGCCAGCAGCTCCACAGATAATCAGCCC. Translating gives CASSSTDNQP. The whole CDR3 sequence is CASSSTDNQPQHF. This chain uses TRBV7-8 with TRBJ1-5; D call uncertain. The CDR3 end falls 3 residues outside the read, so it is completed with the germline J gene. Between the trimmed V and J ends, which lost 4 bases and 4 bases, there was a span of 8 bases. The germline gives CDR1 SGHVS, CDR2 FQNEAQ. This CDR3 is built from 13 residues.

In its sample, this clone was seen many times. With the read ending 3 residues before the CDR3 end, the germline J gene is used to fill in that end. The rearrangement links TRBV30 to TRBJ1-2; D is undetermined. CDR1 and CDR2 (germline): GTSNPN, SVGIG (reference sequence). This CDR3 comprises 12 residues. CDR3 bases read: TGTGCCTGGAGTACCAGACATTCGGGC. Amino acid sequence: CAWSTRHSG. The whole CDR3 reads CAWSTRHSGYTF.

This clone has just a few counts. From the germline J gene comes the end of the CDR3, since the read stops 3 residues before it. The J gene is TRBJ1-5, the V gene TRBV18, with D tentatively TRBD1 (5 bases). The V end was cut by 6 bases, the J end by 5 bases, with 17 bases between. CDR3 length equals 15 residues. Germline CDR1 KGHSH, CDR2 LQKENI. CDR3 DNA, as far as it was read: TGTGCCAGCTCCCCGGCCCGCGAGGGGCATCAGCCC. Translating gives CASSPAREGHQP. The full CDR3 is CASSPAREGHQPQHF.

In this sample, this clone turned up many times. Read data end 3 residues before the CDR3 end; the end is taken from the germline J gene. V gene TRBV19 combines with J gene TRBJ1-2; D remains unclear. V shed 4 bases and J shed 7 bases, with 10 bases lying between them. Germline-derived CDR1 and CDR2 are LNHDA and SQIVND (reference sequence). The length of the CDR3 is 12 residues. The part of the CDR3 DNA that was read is TGTGCCAGTAGTACTCTGGCGGGTGGC. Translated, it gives CASSTLAGG. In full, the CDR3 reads CASSTLAGGYTF.

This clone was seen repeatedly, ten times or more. CDR3 DNA, as far as it was read: TGCAGTGCTAGACCCATAGCAGGACTAGCGGGAGGCAATGAG. Translation: CSARPIAGLAGGNE. The full CDR3 protein reads CSARPIAGLAGGNEQFF. The J gene is TRBJ2-1, the V gene TRBV20-1; 14 nucleotides agree with TRBD2. The observed sequence ends 3 residues before the CDR3 terminus, with the missing tail filled in from the germline J gene. Germline V CDR1 and CDR2: DFQATT, SNEGSKA (reference sequence). This CDR3 contains 17 residues. Germline trimming cut 2 bases from V and 6 bases from J; bases unmatched to any gene: 9.

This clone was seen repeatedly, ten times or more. CDR3 loop: CASSPVSYNEQFF. The sequenced CDR3 bases are TGTGCCAGTAGTCCAGTCTCCTACAATGAG. The rearrangement links TRBV19 to TRBJ2-1, with no clear D. Coverage ceases 3 residues before the CDR3 finishes, and the germline J gene fills in the end. Trimming removed 5 bases from V and 0 bases from J, with 5 bases in between. The CDR3 contains 13 residues. Germline assignment: CDR1 LNHDA and CDR2 SQIVND (reference sequence).

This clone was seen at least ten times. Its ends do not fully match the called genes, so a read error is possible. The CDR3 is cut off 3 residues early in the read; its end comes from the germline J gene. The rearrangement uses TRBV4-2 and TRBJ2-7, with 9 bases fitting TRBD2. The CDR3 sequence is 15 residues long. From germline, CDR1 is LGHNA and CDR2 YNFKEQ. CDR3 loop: CASSQELAGTYEQYF. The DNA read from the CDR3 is TGCGCCAGCAGCCAAGAGCTAGCGGGGACCTACGAG.

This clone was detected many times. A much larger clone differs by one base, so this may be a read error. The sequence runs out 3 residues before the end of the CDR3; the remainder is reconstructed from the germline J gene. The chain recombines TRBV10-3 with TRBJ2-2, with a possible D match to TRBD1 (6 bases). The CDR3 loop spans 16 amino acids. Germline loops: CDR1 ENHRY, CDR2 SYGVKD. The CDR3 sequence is CAISTRSGAGANVLFF. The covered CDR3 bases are TGTGCCATCTCGACCCGATCAGGGGCTGGGGCCAACGTG.

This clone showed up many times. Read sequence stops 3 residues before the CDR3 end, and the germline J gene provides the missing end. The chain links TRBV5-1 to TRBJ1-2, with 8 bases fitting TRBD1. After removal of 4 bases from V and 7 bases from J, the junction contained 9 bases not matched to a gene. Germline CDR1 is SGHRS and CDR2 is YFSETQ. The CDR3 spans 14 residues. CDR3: CASSLTGTGSGYTF. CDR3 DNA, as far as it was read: TGCGCCAGCAGCCTTACCGGGACAGGTTCTGGC.

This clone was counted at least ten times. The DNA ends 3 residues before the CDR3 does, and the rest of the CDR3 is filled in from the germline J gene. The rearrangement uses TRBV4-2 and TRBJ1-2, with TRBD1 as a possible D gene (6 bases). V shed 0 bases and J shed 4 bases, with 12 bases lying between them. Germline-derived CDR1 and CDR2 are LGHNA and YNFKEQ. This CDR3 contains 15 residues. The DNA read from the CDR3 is TGTGCCAGCAGCCAAGAAGAACAGGGTGGCTATGGC. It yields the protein CASSQEEQGGYG. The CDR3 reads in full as CASSQEEQGGYGYTF.

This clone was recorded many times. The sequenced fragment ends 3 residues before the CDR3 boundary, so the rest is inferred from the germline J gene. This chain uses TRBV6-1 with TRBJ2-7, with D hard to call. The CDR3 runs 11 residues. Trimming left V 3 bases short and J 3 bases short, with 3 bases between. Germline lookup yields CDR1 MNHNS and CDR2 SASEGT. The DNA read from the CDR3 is TGTGCCAGCAGTGACGTCTACGAG. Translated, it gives CASSDVYE. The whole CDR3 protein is CASSDVYEQYF.

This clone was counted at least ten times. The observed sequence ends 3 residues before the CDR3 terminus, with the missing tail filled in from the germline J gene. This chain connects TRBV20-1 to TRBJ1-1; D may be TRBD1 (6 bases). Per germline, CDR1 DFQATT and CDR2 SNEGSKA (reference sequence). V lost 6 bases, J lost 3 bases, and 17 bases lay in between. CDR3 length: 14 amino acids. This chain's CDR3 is CSARRDTQDTEAFF. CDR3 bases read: TGCAGTGCGCGTCGGGACACTCAGGACACTGAA.

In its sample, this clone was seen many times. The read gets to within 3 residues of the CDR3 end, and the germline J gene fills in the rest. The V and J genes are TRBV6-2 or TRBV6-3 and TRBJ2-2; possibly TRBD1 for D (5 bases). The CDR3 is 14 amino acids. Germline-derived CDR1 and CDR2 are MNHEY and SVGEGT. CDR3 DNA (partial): TGTGCCAGCAGCACGTACTCTGGGGCCAACGTG. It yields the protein CASSTYSGANV. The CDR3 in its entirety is CASSTYSGANVLFF.

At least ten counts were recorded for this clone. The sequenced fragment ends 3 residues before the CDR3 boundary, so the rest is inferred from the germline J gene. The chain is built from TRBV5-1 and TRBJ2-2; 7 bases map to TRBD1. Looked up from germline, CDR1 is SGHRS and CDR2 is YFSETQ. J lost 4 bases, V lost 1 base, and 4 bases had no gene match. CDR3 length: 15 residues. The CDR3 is CASSLYPGGTGELFF. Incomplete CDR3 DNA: TGCGCCAGCAGCTTGTACCCAGGGGGCACCGGGGAG.

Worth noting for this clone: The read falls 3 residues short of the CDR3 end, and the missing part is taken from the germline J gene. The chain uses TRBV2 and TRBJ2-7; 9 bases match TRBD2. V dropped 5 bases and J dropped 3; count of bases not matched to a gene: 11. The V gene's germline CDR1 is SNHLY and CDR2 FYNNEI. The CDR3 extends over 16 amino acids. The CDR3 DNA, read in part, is TGTGCCAGCAGTTACTCCGGGACTAGCATCGTCTACGAG. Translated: CASSYSGTSIVYE. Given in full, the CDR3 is CASSYSGTSIVYEQYF.

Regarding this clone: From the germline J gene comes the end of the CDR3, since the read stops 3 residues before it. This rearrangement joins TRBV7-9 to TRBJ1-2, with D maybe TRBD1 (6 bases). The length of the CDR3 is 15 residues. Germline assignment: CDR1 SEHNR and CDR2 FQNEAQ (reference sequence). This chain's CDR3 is CASSPGFMGHQGYTF. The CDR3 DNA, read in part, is TGTGCCAGCAGCCCAGGGTTTATGGGACATCAAGGC.

The CDR3 bases that were read are TGTGCCAGCAGCTTAGATCCAACAGTCTATGGC. As protein: CASSLDPTVYG. The whole CDR3 sequence reads CASSLDPTVYGYTF. The rearrangement joins TRBV11-2 to TRBJ1-2; D is unclear. Sequencing ends 3 residues short of the CDR3 end; the germline J gene provides the rest. CDR1 and CDR2 from the germline V gene are SGHAT and FQNNGV. The CDR3 is 14 amino acids. Trimming pared 0 bases from V and 4 bases from J, leaving 9 bases between.

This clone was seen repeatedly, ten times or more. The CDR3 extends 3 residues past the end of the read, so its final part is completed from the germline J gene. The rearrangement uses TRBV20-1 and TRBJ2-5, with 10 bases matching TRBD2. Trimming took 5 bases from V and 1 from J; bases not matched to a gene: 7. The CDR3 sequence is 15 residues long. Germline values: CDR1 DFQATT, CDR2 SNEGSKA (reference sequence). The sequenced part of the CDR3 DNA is TGCAGTGCTCAGAGTAGCGGGGGGCCCCAAGAGACC. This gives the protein CSAQSSGGPQET. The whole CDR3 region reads CSAQSSGGPQETQYF.

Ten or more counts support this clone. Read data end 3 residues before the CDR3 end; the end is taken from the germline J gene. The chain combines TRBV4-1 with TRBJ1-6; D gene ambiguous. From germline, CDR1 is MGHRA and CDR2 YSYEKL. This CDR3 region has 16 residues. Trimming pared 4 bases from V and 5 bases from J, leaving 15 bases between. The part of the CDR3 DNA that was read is TGCGCCAGCAGCCCGGTTCTATCAACCGATAATTCACCC. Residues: CASSPVLSTDNSP. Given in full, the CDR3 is CASSPVLSTDNSPLHF.

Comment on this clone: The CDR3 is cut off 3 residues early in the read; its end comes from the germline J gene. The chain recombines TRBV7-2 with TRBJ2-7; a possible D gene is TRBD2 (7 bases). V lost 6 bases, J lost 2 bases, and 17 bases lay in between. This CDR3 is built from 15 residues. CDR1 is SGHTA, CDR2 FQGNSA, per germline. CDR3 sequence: CASRGGASDAYEQYF. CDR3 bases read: TGTGCCAGCAGAGGGGGGGCTAGCGACGCCTACGAG.

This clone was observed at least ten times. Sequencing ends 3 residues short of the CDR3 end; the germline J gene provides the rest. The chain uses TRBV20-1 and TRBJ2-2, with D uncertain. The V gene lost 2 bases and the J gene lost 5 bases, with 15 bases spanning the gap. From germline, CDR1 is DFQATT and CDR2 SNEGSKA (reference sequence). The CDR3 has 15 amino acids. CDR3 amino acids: CSARWNRGGTGELFF. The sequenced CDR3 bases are TGCAGTGCTAGATGGAATCGTGGCGGAACCGGGGAG.